This T cell receptor beta chain was sequenced in a study of chemoradiotherapy in HPV16-positive cancers. Profiling relied on immunoSEQ multiplex PCR, and the TCRdb table lists in-frame clones only, not all of them. In the table there are about 14,000 clones, approximately 91% of which are singletons. V lost 4 bases, J lost 5 bases, and 16 bases lay in between. The CDR3 length is 15 residues. Germline assignment: CDR1 SGHNT and CDR2 YYREEE (reference sequence). The chain carries TRBV5-4 and TRBJ2-1, with D perhaps TRBD1 or TRBD2 (6 bases each). The sample was blood, taken from a patient who underwent chemoradiotherapy. The clonotype originates from a human donor with HPV-associated anogenital cancer. CDR3 amino acids: CASSGGGPGNNEQFF. CDR3 sequence (DNA): TGTGCCAGCAGCGGTGGGGGGCCAGGAAACAATGAGCAGTTCTTC.